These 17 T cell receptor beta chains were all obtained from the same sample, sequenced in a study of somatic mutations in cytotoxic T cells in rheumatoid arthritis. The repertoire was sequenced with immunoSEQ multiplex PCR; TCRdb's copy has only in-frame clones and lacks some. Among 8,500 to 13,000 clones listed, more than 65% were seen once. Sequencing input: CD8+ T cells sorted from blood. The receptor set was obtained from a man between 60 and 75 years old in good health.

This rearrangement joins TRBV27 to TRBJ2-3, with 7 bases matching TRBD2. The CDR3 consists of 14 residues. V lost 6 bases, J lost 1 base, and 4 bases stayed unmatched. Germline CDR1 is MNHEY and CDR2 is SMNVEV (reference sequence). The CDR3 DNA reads TGTGCCAGCAGCTGGGCGGGGGGCACAGATACGCAGTATTTT. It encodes CASSWAGGTDTQYF.

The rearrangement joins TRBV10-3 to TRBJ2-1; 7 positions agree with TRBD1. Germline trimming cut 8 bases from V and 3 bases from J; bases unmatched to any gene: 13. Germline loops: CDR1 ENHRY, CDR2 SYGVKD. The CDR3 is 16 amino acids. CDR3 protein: CAIGQTGNGDYNEQFF. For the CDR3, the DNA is TGTGCCATCGGCCAGACAGGGAACGGTGACTACAATGAGCAGTTCTTC.

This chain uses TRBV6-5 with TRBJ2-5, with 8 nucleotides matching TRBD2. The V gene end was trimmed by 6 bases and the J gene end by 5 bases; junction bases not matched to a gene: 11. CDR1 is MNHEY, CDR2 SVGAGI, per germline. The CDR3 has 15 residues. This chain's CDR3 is CASSTPAGAGETQYF. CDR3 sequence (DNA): TGTGCCAGCAGCACCCCAGCGGGGGCGGGGGAGACCCAGTACTTC.

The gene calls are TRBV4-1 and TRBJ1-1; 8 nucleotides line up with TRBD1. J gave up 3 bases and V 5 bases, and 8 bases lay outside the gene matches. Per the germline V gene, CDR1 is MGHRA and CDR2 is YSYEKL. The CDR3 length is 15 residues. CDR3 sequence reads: CASSEGQGGYTEAFF. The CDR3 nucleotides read TGCGCCAGCAGCGAAGGACAGGGAGGGTACACTGAAGCTTTCTTT.

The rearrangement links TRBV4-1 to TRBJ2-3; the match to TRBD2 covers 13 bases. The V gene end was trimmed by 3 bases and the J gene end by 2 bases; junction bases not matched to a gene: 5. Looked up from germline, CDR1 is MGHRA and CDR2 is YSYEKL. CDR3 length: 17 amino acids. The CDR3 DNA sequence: TGCGCCAGCAGCCACCCAGGACTAGCGGGAGTCACAGATACGCAGTATTTT. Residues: CASSHPGLAGVTDTQYF.

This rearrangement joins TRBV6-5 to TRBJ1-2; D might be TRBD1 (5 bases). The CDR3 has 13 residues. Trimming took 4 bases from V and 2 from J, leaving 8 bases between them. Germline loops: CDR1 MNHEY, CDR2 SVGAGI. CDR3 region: CASSLRQNYGYTF. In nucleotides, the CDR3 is TGTGCCAGCAGTTTACGACAGAACTATGGCTACACCTTC.

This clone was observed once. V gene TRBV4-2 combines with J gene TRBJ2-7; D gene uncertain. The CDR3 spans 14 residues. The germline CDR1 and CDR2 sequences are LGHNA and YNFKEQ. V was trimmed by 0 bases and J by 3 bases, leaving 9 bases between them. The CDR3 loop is CASSQELGIYEQYF. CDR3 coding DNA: TGTGCCAGCAGCCAAGAACTGGGGATCTACGAGCAGTACTTC.

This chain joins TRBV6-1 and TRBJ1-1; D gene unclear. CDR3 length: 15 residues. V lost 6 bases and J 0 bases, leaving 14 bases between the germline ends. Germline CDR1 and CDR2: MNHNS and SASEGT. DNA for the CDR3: TGTGCCAGCAGCCCAGAGGCAGCGATGAACACTGAAGCTTTCTTT. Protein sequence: CASSPEAAMNTEAFF.

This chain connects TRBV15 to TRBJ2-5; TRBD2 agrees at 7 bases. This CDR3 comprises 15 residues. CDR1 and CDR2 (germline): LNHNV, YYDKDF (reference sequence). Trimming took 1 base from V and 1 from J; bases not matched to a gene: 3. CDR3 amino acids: CATSRVGGGQETQYF. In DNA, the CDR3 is TGTGCCACCAGCAGAGTTGGGGGGGGCCAAGAGACCCAGTACTTC.

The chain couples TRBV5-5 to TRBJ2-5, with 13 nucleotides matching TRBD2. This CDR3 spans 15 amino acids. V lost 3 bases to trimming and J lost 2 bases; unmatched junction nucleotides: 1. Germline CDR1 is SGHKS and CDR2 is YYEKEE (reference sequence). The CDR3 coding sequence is TGTGCCAGCAGCTGGGGACTAGCGGGACAAGAGACCCAGTACTTC. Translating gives CASSWGLAGQETQYF.

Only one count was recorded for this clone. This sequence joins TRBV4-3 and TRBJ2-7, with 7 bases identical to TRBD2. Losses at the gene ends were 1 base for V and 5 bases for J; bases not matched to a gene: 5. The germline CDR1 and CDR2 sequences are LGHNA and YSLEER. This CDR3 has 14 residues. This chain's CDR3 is CASSQGAGVDEQYF. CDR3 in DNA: TGCGCCAGCAGCCAAGGGGCGGGGGTGGACGAGCAGTACTTC.

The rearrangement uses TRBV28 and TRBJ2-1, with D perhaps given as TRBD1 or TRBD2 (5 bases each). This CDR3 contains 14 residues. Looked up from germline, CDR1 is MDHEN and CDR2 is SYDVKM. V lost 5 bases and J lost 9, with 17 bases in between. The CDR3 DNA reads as TGTGCCAGCAGTCCTCACCTCTCAGGGAGTGAGCAGTTCTTC. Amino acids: CASSPHLSGSEQFF.

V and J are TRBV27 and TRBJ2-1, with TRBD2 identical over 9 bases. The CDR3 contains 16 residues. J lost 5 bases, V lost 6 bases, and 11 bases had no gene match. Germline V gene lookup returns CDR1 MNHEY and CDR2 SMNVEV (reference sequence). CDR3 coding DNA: TGTGCCAGCAGAGTAAGACTAGCGGAAGGGCACAATGAGCAGTTCTTC. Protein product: CASRVRLAEGHNEQFF.

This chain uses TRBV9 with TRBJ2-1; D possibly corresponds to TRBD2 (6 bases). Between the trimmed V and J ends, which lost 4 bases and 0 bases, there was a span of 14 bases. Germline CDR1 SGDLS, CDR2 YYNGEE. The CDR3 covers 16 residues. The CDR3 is CASSTSRGSSYNEQFF. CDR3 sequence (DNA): TGTGCCAGCAGCACCTCGCGGGGTAGCTCCTACAATGAGCAGTTCTTC.

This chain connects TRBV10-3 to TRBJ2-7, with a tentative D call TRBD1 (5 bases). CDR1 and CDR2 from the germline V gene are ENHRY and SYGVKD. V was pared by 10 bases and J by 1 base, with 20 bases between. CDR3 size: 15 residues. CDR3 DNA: TGTGCCACCGTAGGGGAACTTACATTATCCTACGAGCAGTACTTC. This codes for CATVGELTLSYEQYF.

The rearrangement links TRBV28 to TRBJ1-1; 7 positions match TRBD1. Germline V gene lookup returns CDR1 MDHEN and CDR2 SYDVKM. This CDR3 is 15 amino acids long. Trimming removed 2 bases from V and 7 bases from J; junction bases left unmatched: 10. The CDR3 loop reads CASSLRGRGYSEAFF. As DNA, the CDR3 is TGTGCCAGCAGTTTAAGGGGCAGGGGGTATAGTGAAGCTTTCTTT.

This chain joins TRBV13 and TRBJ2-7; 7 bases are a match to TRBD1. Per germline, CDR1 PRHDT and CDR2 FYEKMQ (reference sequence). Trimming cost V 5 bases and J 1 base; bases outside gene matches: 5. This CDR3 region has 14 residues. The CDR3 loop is CASSPKGQSYEQYF. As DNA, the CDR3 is TGTGCCAGCAGCCCTAAGGGACAGTCCTACGAGCAGTACTTC.